The entry below gives a single TCR beta chain sequence along with its context. The target antigen is unknown. These data come from a study of PD-1 blockade in classical Hodgkin lymphoma. Study-wide findings and caveats: In newly diagnosed patients, baseline TCR diversity was reportedly below that of healthy donors. The diversity seen at baseline in complete responders resembled that of newly diagnosed patients.

This CDR3 region has 13 residues. Germline lookup yields CDR1 LNHDA and CDR2 SQIVND (reference sequence). The V segment lost 4 bases and the J segment 7 bases; nucleotides outside the gene matches: 3. Clones were sequenced by immunoSEQ multiplex PCR, and TCRdb holds only the in-frame ones, with some missing. The table includes some 60,000 clones, 90% detected once. Every single patient, without exception, relapsed after autologous stem cell transplantation, and brentuximab vedotin exposure varied. This TCR was recovered from a human donor with classical Hodgkin lymphoma. The sequences come from peripheral blood mononuclear cells (PBMCs), collected at baseline. The chain carries TRBV19 and TRBJ2-2; 7 bases agree with TRBD1. The CDR3 sequence is CASSNTGVGELFF. CDR3 nucleotide sequence: TGTGCCAGTAGTAATACAGGGGTCGGGGAGCTGTTTTTT.